This T cell receptor beta chain was profiled in a study of cytomegalovirus exposure and HLA in healthy donors. The PCR contained 60 Vbeta and 13 Jbeta primers. The repertoire was sequenced with immunoSEQ multiplex PCR; TCRdb's copy has only in-frame clones and lacks some. The sample includes 150,000 to 200,000 clones, roughly four fifths of them seen just once. Findings and limits, study-wide: Many donors shared some public TCRs, even though most TCR sequences were rare.

The CDR3 spans 15 residues. After removal of 4 bases from V and 7 bases from J, the junction contained 13 bases not matched to a gene. Germline-derived CDR1 and CDR2 are MDHEN and SYDVKM. This clone was detected only a few times. Antigen specificity is unknown. The rearrangement uses TRBV28 and TRBJ2-7; 7 bases are a match to TRBD2. The sequencing input was PBMCs. This clonotype was obtained from a man aged 60-69 years in good health and CMV-seronegative. The CDR3 loop is CASSSFGRSPLEQYF. The CDR3 DNA reads TGTGCCAGCAGTTCTTTCGGGAGGTCCCCCCTAGAGCAGTACTTC.